This TCR beta chain was captured in a study of graft-versus-host responses after intestinal transplantation. As for this clone: Its specificity is unknown.

Data came from immunoSEQ multiplex PCR; TCRdb stores just in-frame clones and leaves some out. The data hold about 97,000 clones, with around 92% observed a single time. The CDR3 loop spans 13 amino acids. The trim removed 7 bases at V and 14 bases at J, leaving 12 bases unmatched. Germline CDR1 reads PRHDT; CDR2 reads FYEKMQ (reference sequence). Sample: unstimulated CD8+ T cells sorted from spleen or lymph node cells, taken before transplant. This sequence joins TRBV13 and TRBJ2-1; the match to TRBD1 covers 9 bases. This receptor was taken from a human donor who was the organ donor for an intestinal transplant. The CDR3 sequence: CASTITGTGNKFF. As DNA, the CDR3 is TGTGCCAGCACCATTACCGGGACAGGGAACAAGTTCTTC.